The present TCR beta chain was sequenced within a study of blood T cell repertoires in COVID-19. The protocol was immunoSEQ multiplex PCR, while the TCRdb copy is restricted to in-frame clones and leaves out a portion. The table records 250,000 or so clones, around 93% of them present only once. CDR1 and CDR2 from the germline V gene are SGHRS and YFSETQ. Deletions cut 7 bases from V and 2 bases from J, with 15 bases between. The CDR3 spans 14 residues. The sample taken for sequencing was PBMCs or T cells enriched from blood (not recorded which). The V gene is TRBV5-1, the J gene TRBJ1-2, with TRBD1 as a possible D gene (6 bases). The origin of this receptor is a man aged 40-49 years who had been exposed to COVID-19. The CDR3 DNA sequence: TGCGCCAGCTGGGACACGGAGAAAAACTATGGCTACACCTTC. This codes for CASWDTEKNYGYTF.